This T cell receptor (beta chain) was obtained from a study of cytomegalovirus exposure and HLA in healthy donors (TCRdb year 2017). Regarding the research as a whole: In an earlier analysis of 587 of the donors, 276 Gb of sequence data and some 120 million unique TCR beta sequences from 150 million to 200 million T cells were reported. An earlier analysis of approximately 580 of the donors used high-throughput TCR beta sequencing to judge whether each TCR beta V gene segment behaved as functional or pseudogenic. In the later analysis, no new phenotypic data were used to find candidate immune exposures; instead, reliance was placed on TCR beta sequences and their occurrence across donors. Four or five DR-DQ haplotypes were handled as single units for association and clustering, since linkage in the cohort was strong. Genome-wide SNP genotypes for about three fifths of the 666 donors were used in a later genetic analysis, which treated that subset as a discovery cohort. In a later analysis, previously published TCR beta repertoires from 550 to 750 donors were re-analyzed and high-resolution HLA genotyping was added so that TCR occurrence patterns could be studied. Roughly 300 gigabases of sequencing data and approximately 93 million unique TCR sequences were included in an early release covering roughly 600 HLA-typed donors. A separate validation cohort of roughly 110 different subjects was used in addition to the roughly 720-subject first cohort. Both class I and class II loci were covered by HLA typing, at four-digit resolution. Donor age, sex, ethnicity and CMV serostatus were collected together with the repertoire data. The study combined high-throughput TCR immunosequencing, statistical association of individual TCRs with disease status, and machine learning to predict cytomegalovirus infection status. Using immunosequencing, the study profiled T cell repertoires from fewer than 850 subjects and related those repertoires to cytomegalovirus serostatus. All discovery cohort repertoires had been generated on a single sequencing platform. Typing coverage differed by locus: A, B, C, DRB1 and DQB1 were typed in roughly 620-640 donors, DQA1 in about 550, DPA1 in around 610, and DPB1 in around 490. Of the roughly 400 genotyped donors, over 80% were placed in the genetic ancestry cluster associated with self-reported Caucasian donors. Among around 400 genotyped donors of the cohort, an average of around 250,000 unique TCR beta nucleotide sequences was sequenced per donor, of which approximately 19% were non-productive. The study aimed to test whether cataloging public T cell receptors could reveal signatures of past pathogen exposure.

A note on this clone: The clone's antigen remains unknown. Base qualities are not provided; no much larger clone lies one nucleotide away.

Paper-wide results and their limitations: Because counts were too low, roughly 17 rarely observed V segments, including chromosome 9 orphons, were left out of the earlier analysis of 587 of the donors. An association between a missense DCLRE1C variant and V-gene and J-gene trimming of TCR beta chains was found in a later genetic analysis and replicated in an independent cohort. The sequencing pipeline was judged likely to have produced a cluster of highly shared sequence variants as a technical artifact. A total of fewer than 200 TCR beta chains were listed by the study as associated with cytomegalovirus. Only TCR beta chains were sequenced in this cohort, and the absence of alpha or paired-chain data limited detectable features. Linkage disequilibrium might explain the correlated functional status among segregating V segments, but an unknown experimental factor could not be ruled out. A later analysis found that most CMV-associated TCR beta chains appeared HLA-restricted, with HLA associations seemingly driven largely by CMV exposure. Because HLA typing was unavailable for some donors at each locus, only the typed subset was used in association tests. In a later genetic analysis, fewer N-insertions in productive TCRs were reported among donors in an Asian-associated ancestry cluster than the roughly 700-donor mean. Compared with equally common non-associated chains, HLA-associated TCR beta chains in a later analysis were more clonally expanded and had lower generation probabilities. A further reported finding was that TCR beta sequences accurately predicted the HLA-A and HLA-B alleles for most subjects in the first cohort. A later analysis associated 16,951 TCR beta sequences with specific HLA alleles at a false discovery rate of 0.05. Presence/absence analyses assumed roughly uniform sequencing depth across donors, an assumption that may not hold. While some public TCRs were present in many individuals, most TCR sequences turned up only very rarely across donors. In a later analysis, TCR association rates were found to vary across HLA loci, with the most associated TCRs seen for DRB1 alleles and the fewest for HLA-C alleles. In an earlier analysis of more than 450 of the donors, most TCR beta V segments were observed in productive rearrangements about 87% or about 30% of the time, broadly matching IMGT annotations. According to a later analysis, parvovirus B19, influenza, CMV and Epstein-Barr virus appeared linked to several top co-occurrence clusters. When HLA alleles, especially DR and DQ, strongly co-occurred, attributing TCR associations to individual alleles was difficult. A few of the identified cytomegalovirus-associated TCR beta chains were confirmed in vitro to be specific for cytomegalovirus antigens. It was suggested by the authors that the approach could potentially be generalized to other disease states and immunological phenotypes. For the cohort, immune exposure information was limited to CMV serostatus. Cytomegalovirus status was reported to be diagnosed by the classifier with high specificity and sensitivity in both the original and validation cohorts.

The library was obtained by the immunoSEQ multiplex PCR assay. For the multiplex PCR, a mixture combining 60 forward primers for TCR Vbeta segments and 13 reverse primers for TCR Jbeta segments was used. A multiplex PCR assay on genomic DNA amplified the CDR3 region of rearranged TCR beta genes. The Illumina HiSeq System was used to sequence the amplified TCR beta libraries as 87-base-pair reads. Under the source paper's analysis protocol: Across the 500 to 700 repertoires, a later analysis counted about 81 million unique TCR beta chains, about 10 million of which were shared by at least two donors. A nearest-neighbor algorithm error-corrected the raw reads and collapsed the reads into unique sequences, merging closely related sequences to remove PCR and sequencing errors. To assign V, D and J gene segments, CDR3 sequences were aligned to IMGT reference sequences. For a sequence to be retained, a match of at least six nucleotides was required to both a V gene segment and a J gene segment. Rearrangements were called productive when the CDR3 lacked stop codons and stayed in frame with V and J; all others were non-productive. Following IMGT convention, CDR3 was defined as the stretch from the second conserved V-encoded cysteine to the conserved J-encoded phenylalanine. Sequences without an unambiguous match to a single V gene segment were excluded from the earlier analysis of almost 600 of the donors. An earlier analysis of 587 of the donors called V segments functional above 56.7% productive rearrangements and segregating when the between-donor standard deviation exceeded 5%. A statistical classification framework was built to diagnose cytomegalovirus status from the catalog of TCR beta chain sequences. V and J gene assignment, in a later analysis, came from comparing TCR nucleotide sequences with IMGT/GENE-DB human TR gene sequences. The TCRdist pipeline was used in a later analysis to assign CDR3 sequences and most-parsimonious VDJ recombination scenarios. In a later analysis, each TCR beta chain was defined by its CDR3 amino acid sequence together with its V-gene family, and reads without a unique V-gene family were excluded. In a later analysis, around 650 highly shared, low-generation-probability nucleotide sequences were removed to address suspected cross-contamination and a sequencing artifact. In a later analysis, a clonal expansion index was calculated for each public chain from normalized within-repertoire ranks of inferred template counts. A later analysis computed generation probabilities with a VDJ recombination model fitted to out-of-frame rearrangements, and checked the results against IGoR. A later analysis scored TCR-TCR, TCR-HLA and TCR-CMV co-occurrence with hypergeometric tests, applying a repertoire-size bias correction to TCR pairs. In a later analysis, false discovery rates were estimated by permuting HLA or CMV assignments 20 times. In a later analysis, co-occurring TCRs were grouped with DBSCAN, and TCRdist sequence similarity was added when clustering was performed within HLA-allele-positive subsets. Repertoires with fewer than 30,000 or more than 120,000 public chains, plus five repertoires with anomalous nucleotide sharing, were excluded from co-occurrence clustering. TCRdb holds this immuneACCESS table with in-frame rearrangements only. Some clones are missing; in checked studies, unresolved V genes explain under half, and the rest has no known cause. That table is the source of V, J and clone size, and D and trimming were worked out from the DNA. In this sample the table shows roughly 190,000 clones, more than 70% of which occur a single time. Approximately 0.99% of the sample is taken by the ten largest.

The cohort was made up of hundreds of healthy bone marrow donors. At the time of sampling, all cohort members were nominally healthy, though unrecorded immune exposures were likely present. The donor tested CMV seronegative and was one of the 352 seronegative cohort members. Each donor provided a peripheral blood sample, and peripheral blood mononuclear cells were used for TCR beta sequencing. Genomic DNA was extracted from the blood cell samples with the Qiagen DNeasy Blood Extraction Kit. This TCR derives from a woman between 35 and 50 years old in good health and CMV-seronegative. Input material: PBMCs.

The sequence in DNA is TGTGCCAGCAGCTTTCACACCGGGGAGCTGTTTTTT. It encodes CASSFHTGELFF. This receptor chain uses TRBV5-6 and TRBJ1-3; confidence is insufficient to name the D gene. The J call may be mistaken, given a closer DNA end match to TRBJ2-2. Based on the germline V gene, the CDR1 and CDR2 sequences are SGHDT and YYEEEE. Counted from cysteine to phenylalanine, this CDR3 has 12 amino acids. Only the CDR3 DNA is retained, 36 bases long and in frame from the first base.